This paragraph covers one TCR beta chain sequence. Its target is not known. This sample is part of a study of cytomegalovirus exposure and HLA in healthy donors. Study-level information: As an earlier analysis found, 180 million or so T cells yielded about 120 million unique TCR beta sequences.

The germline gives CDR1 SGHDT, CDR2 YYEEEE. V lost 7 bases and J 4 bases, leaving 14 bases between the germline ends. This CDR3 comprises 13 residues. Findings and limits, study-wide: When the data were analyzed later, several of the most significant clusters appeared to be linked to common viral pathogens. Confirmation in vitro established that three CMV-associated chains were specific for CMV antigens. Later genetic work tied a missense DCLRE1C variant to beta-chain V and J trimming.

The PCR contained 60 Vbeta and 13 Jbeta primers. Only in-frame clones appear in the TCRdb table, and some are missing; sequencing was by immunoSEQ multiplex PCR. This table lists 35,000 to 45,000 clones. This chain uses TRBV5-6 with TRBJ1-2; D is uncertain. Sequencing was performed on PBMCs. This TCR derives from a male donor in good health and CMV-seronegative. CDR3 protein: CASRSATGYGYTF. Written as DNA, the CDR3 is TGTGCCAGCCGCTCGGCCACGGGCTATGGCTACACCTTC.